The 24 T cell receptor beta chains listed next were all sequenced from one sample in a study of control samples from healthy donors and cancer patients. Repertoires were generated with immunoSEQ multiplex PCR, while TCRdb's copy carries only in-frame clones and drops some. The table includes some 79,000 clones, approximately 94% detected once. Sample: PBMCs. Receptors were obtained from a middle-aged woman with lung cancer.

This chain connects TRBV27 to TRBJ2-1; a possible D gene is TRBD1 (6 bases). The length of the CDR3 is 12 residues. V lost 8 bases and J lost 9, with 14 bases in between. The germline CDR1 and CDR2 sequences are MNHEY and SMNVEV (reference sequence). The CDR3 DNA is TGTGCCAGCGCTCCCTTAGGGGGTGAGCAGTTCTTC. Translated: CASAPLGGEQFF.

There are a few counts of this clone. The sample carries other DNA sequences with the same CDR3. The chain combines TRBV2 with TRBJ1-1; no definite D call. The CDR3 covers 13 residues. V was shortened by 2 bases and J by 1 base, with 5 bases between the two germline ends. The germline V gene has CDR1 SNHLY and CDR2 FYNNEI. The CDR3 protein is CASSELENTEAFF. The CDR3 coding sequence is TGTGCCAGCAGTGAATTGGAGAACACTGAAGCTTTCTTT.

The chain employs TRBV19 and TRBJ2-5; the D is unclear. There are 14 residues in the CDR3. Per germline, CDR1 LNHDA and CDR2 SQIVND (reference sequence). Trimming took 7 bases from V and 1 from J, leaving 13 bases between them. The DNA of the CDR3 is TGTGCCAGTAAGGTTGACGGAGCCCAAGAGACCCAGTACTTC. Translating it yields CASKVDGAQETQYF.

Note on this clone: The CDR3 end shows no conserved phenylalanine or tryptophan, and so a read error is likely. It is unclear where the CDR3 begins or ends on the DNA, so no DNA is shown, and the CDR3 is as TCRdb lists it. J is TRBJ1-1 and V is TRBV5-8. Germline V gene lookup returns CDR1 SGHTS and CDR2 YDEGEE. With termini counted, the CDR3 has 9 amino acids. The CDR3 here is CASSTPDKV.

The chain uses TRBV6-8 and TRBJ2-5; 8 bases line up with TRBD2. The V gene's germline CDR1 is MNHGY and CDR2 SAAAGT. This CDR3 comprises 14 residues. With V trimmed by 2 bases and J by 4 bases, 3 bases remained unmatched. The CDR3 sequence is CASSYRRGGETQYF. The CDR3 region has the DNA TGTGCCAGCAGTTACCGTCGGGGGGGAGAGACCCAGTACTTC.

Details on this clone: Other DNA sequences of this sample code for an identical CDR3. The J gene is TRBJ2-5, the V gene TRBV29-1; 8 positions match TRBD2. The germline gives CDR1 SQVTM, CDR2 ANQGSEA. CDR3 length equals 15 residues. Trimming cost V 4 bases and J 0 bases; bases outside gene matches: 7. The CDR3 here is CSVVGRGGDQETQYF. DNA of the CDR3: TGCAGCGTTGTCGGTCGGGGGGGGGACCAAGAGACCCAGTACTTC.

The genes are TRBV3-1 (or the pseudogene TRBV3-2) and TRBJ1-2; D gene ambiguous. The germline V and J ends were trimmed by 0 bases and 7 bases, with 6 bases remaining between them. CDR3 length: 12 amino acids. Germline V gene data show CDR1 as LGHDT and CDR2 as YNNKEL (reference sequence). CDR3 sequence reads: CASSQEVSGYTF. CDR3 DNA: TGTGCCAGCAGCCAAGAAGTGAGTGGCTACACCTTC.

V gene TRBV19 combines with J gene TRBJ2-3, with D perhaps given as TRBD1 or TRBD2 (5 bases each). Trimming stripped 4 bases from V and 0 bases from J, with 11 bases between. Germline V gives CDR1 LNHDA, CDR2 SQIVND (reference sequence). This CDR3 has 15 amino acids. The CDR3 loop is CASSRPGASTDTQYF. CDR3 DNA: TGTGCCAGTAGTAGGCCCGGGGCTAGCACAGATACGCAGTATTTT.

The chain has TRBV11-2 and TRBJ1-1; D is uncertain. Trimming stripped 4 bases from V and 4 bases from J, with 16 bases between. Germline V gene lookup returns CDR1 SGHAT and CDR2 FQNNGV. The CDR3 extends over 15 amino acids. In DNA form, the CDR3 reads TGTGCCAGCAGCTCGGCCCCCCCCCGGGGCACTGAAGCTTTCTTT. Translating it yields CASSSAPPRGTEAFF.

The rearrangement uses TRBV5-6 and TRBJ2-3; TRBD1 agrees at 8 bases. Germline loops: CDR1 SGHDT, CDR2 YYEEEE. The V and J ends lost 5 bases and 4 bases, in that order; junction bases with no gene match: 6. This CDR3 is built from 14 residues. The CDR3 reads CASRTGAPADTQYF. CDR3 bases: TGTGCCAGCAGGACAGGGGCCCCGGCAGATACGCAGTATTTT.

The count of this clone is one. The V call is TRBV11-3, the J call TRBJ2-3, with D tentatively TRBD1 (6 bases). V was clipped by 3 bases and J by 2 bases, with 15 bases between them. This CDR3 spans 16 amino acids. Germline CDR1 and CDR2: SGHNT and YENEEA. The CDR3 nucleotides read TGTGCCAGCAGCTTGGACTCGAGGGGGTACACAGATACGCAGTATTTT. This translates into CASSLDSRGYTDTQYF.

The rearrangement joins TRBV4-1 to TRBJ2-1, with TRBD1 matching 8 bases. The trim removed 4 bases at V and 6 bases at J, leaving 14 bases unmatched. The CDR3 is 17 residues long. Germline V gene lookup returns CDR1 MGHRA and CDR2 YSYEKL. CDR3 in amino acids: CASSRPAGQGVPNEQFF. The CDR3, as DNA: TGCGCCAGCAGCCGGCCCGCCGGACAGGGTGTCCCCAATGAGCAGTTCTTC.

The chain recombines TRBV2 with TRBJ1-2, with 7 bases aligning to TRBD1. V dropped 5 bases and J dropped 8; count of bases not matched to a gene: 8. The CDR3 has 13 residues. In germline, CDR1 is SNHLY, CDR2 FYNNEI. CDR3 protein: CASSLTGVSGYTF. The CDR3 DNA sequence: TGTGCCAGCAGTCTAACAGGGGTGAGCGGCTACACCTTC.

V is TRBV18 and J is TRBJ1-1; a possible D gene is TRBD1 (6 bases). The CDR3 extends over 13 amino acids. V was cut by 3 bases and J by 10 bases, with 15 bases left in between. Germline CDR1 reads KGHSH; CDR2 reads LQKENI. Here the CDR3 DNA reads TGTGCCAGCTCACCTCCCGGAGGGGGGGCAGCTTTCTTT. Protein sequence: CASSPPGGGAAFF.

The V gene is TRBV19, the J gene TRBJ2-3; TRBD1 aligns across 9 bases. V shed 0 bases, J shed 7 bases, and the junction held 5 bases outside the gene matches. CDR1 LNHDA and CDR2 SQIVND come from the germline V gene (reference sequence). This CDR3 region has 15 residues. The CDR3 loop is CASSIETGGRYTQYF. CDR3 coding DNA: TGTGCCAGTAGTATAGAGACAGGGGGACGATATACGCAGTATTTT.

This chain connects TRBV11-3 to TRBJ2-5, with D tentatively TRBD2 (6 bases). The CDR3 length is 13 residues. V was pared by 4 bases and J by 5 bases, with 11 bases between. Germline values: CDR1 SGHNT, CDR2 YENEEA. The CDR3 loop reads CASSSIGGETQYF. The CDR3 coding sequence is TGTGCCAGCAGCTCAATTGGGGGGGAGACCCAGTACTTC.

The sample holds one count of this clone. The chain links TRBV18 to TRBJ2-7, with 10 bases identical to TRBD1. V was pared by 0 bases and J by 3 bases, with 5 bases of the junction left unmatched. In germline, CDR1 is KGHSH, CDR2 LQKENI. The CDR3 runs 16 residues. The CDR3 is CASSPPLGQGVYEQYF. The CDR3 DNA is TGTGCCAGCTCACCACCGTTAGGACAGGGGGTCTACGAGCAGTACTTC.

V and J are TRBV9 and TRBJ2-3; 7 bases fit TRBD1. The CDR3 is made up of 15 amino acids. Losses at the gene ends were 4 bases for V and 0 bases for J; bases not matched to a gene: 5. In germline, CDR1 is SGDLS, CDR2 YYNGEE. CDR3 sequence: CASSTGTASTDTQYF. The CDR3 bases are TGTGCCAGCAGCACCGGGACAGCTAGCACAGATACGCAGTATTTT.

CDR3 coding DNA: TGTGCCAGCAGCTTATGGCAGGGCTACGAGCAGTACTTC. This codes for CASSLWQGYEQYF. This rearrangement joins TRBV11-1 to TRBJ2-7; a weak D match, TRBD1 (5 bases). The CDR3 is made up of 13 amino acids. The germline CDR1 and CDR2 sequences are SGHAT and FQDESV (reference sequence). Trimming shortened V by 2 bases and J by 3 bases, and 8 bases separated the two germline ends.

V usage is TRBV28 and J usage is TRBJ2-3; D possibly corresponds to TRBD2 (6 bases). Germline V lookup: CDR1 MDHEN, CDR2 SYDVKM. The CDR3 totals 13 residues. Trimming took 8 bases from V and 2 from J, leaving 11 bases between them. Written as DNA, the CDR3 is TGTGCCAGCTCGGAGGGATCCACAGATACGCAGTATTTT. Protein: CASSEGSTDTQYF.

V gene TRBV7-9 combines with J gene TRBJ1-1, with D possibly TRBD1 on 5 matching bases. Germline V gene sequence: CDR1 SEHNR, CDR2 FQNEAQ (reference sequence). The V and J ends lost 9 bases and 4 bases respectively, with 21 bases between them. The CDR3 is made up of 15 amino acids. CDR3 in amino acids: CASQMLRGVVTEAFF. The CDR3, as DNA: TGTGCCAGTCAGATGCTTCGAGGGGTGGTCACTGAAGCTTTCTTT.

Only one count was recorded for this clone. The chain carries TRBV18 and TRBJ1-1; D is perhaps TRBD1 (5 bases). Germline V gene data show CDR1 as KGHSH and CDR2 as LQKENI. The CDR3 contains 15 residues. V lost 5 bases to trimming and J lost 0 bases, with 13 bases between them. This CDR3 reads CASSVQGRLNTEAFF. The CDR3 nucleotides are TGTGCCAGCTCAGTCCAGGGACGGCTGAACACTGAAGCTTTCTTT.

The chain is built from TRBV13 and TRBJ1-6, with a tentative D call TRBD1 (5 bases). This CDR3 has 16 residues. The germline CDR1 and CDR2 sequences are PRHDT and FYEKMQ (reference sequence). V lost 0 bases and J lost 7, with 13 bases in between. Here the CDR3 reads CASSLGLGRGNSPLHF. The CDR3 coding sequence is TGTGCCAGCAGCTTAGGACTCGGGAGGGGAAATTCACCCCTCCACTTT.

This clone has just one count. J is TRBJ2-7 and V is TRBV9; D may correspond to TRBD1 or TRBD2 (7 bases each). Germline-derived CDR1 and CDR2 are SGDLS and YYNGEE. The CDR3 contains 15 residues. V lost 4 bases, J lost 2 bases, and 16 bases lay in between. CDR3 protein: CASSPREGAAYEQYF. DNA of the CDR3: TGTGCCAGCAGCCCGAGGGAGGGGGCCGCCTACGAGCAGTACTTC.